A selection of T cell receptor beta chains follows, all from one sample in a study of cytotoxic CD8 clonotypes in ibrutinib-treated CLL. Repertoires were generated with immunoSEQ multiplex PCR, while TCRdb's copy carries only in-frame clones and drops some. The repertoire holds over 150,000 clones, with roughly four fifths as singletons. The sample consisted of PBMCs, taken after 12 months of ibrutinib treatment. The receptors come from a human donor with chronic lymphocytic leukemia. Each CDR3 is given with its conserved first and last residue. A D gene is named only where the DNA matches it firmly. Clone size is given for some rows only: seen once, a few or many times, or a class if the clone is expanded.

.,.,TRBJ2-1,TRBV11-2,CASTLRNEQFF,TGTGCCAGCACCCTCCGAAATGAGCAGTTCTTC
.,TRBD1,TRBJ2-5,TRBV19,CASSPGTGDEGQETQYF,TGTGCCAGTAGTCCGGGGACAGGGGATGAGGGGCAAGAGACCCAGTACTTC
.,.,TRBJ2-1,TRBV6-5,CASSTLGALNEQFF,TGTGCCAGCAGTACCCTCGGGGCACTCAATGAGCAGTTCTTC
.,.,TRBJ2-1,TRBV5-1,CASSPFLGVREQFF,TGCGCCAGCAGCCCCTTTTTAGGCGTGAGAGAGCAGTTCTTC
few,TRBD1,TRBJ1-5,TRBV6-6,CASTPNRGSNQPQHF,TGTGCCAGCACTCCGAACAGGGGCTCCAATCAGCCCCAGCATTTT
.,.,TRBJ1-2,TRBV27,CASSLEGLANYGYTF,TGTGCCAGCAGTTTAGAGGGCCTAGCTAACTATGGCTACACCTTC
.,.,TRBJ2-1,TRBV2,CASSEGWADIGFF,TGTGCCAGCAGTGAAGGGTGGGCAGATATTGGGTTCTTC
.,.,TRBJ1-1,TRBV5-1,CASSSGAVYTEAFF,TGCGCCAGCAGCTCTGGAGCTGTTTACACTGAAGCTTTCTTT
.,.,TRBJ2-7,TRBV5-5,CASSHRDLLSYEQYF,TGTGCCAGCAGCCACCGGGACTTACTCTCCTACGAGCAGTACTTC
many,.,TRBJ1-5,TRBV7-2,CASRLDSLSNQPQHF,TGTGCCAGCAGGTTGGACAGCCTTAGCAATCAGCCCCAGCATTTT
.,.,TRBJ2-7,TRBV7-3,CASSLEHPSGQYEQYF,TGTGCCAGCAGCTTAGAACACCCCTCGGGGCAATACGAGCAGTACTTC